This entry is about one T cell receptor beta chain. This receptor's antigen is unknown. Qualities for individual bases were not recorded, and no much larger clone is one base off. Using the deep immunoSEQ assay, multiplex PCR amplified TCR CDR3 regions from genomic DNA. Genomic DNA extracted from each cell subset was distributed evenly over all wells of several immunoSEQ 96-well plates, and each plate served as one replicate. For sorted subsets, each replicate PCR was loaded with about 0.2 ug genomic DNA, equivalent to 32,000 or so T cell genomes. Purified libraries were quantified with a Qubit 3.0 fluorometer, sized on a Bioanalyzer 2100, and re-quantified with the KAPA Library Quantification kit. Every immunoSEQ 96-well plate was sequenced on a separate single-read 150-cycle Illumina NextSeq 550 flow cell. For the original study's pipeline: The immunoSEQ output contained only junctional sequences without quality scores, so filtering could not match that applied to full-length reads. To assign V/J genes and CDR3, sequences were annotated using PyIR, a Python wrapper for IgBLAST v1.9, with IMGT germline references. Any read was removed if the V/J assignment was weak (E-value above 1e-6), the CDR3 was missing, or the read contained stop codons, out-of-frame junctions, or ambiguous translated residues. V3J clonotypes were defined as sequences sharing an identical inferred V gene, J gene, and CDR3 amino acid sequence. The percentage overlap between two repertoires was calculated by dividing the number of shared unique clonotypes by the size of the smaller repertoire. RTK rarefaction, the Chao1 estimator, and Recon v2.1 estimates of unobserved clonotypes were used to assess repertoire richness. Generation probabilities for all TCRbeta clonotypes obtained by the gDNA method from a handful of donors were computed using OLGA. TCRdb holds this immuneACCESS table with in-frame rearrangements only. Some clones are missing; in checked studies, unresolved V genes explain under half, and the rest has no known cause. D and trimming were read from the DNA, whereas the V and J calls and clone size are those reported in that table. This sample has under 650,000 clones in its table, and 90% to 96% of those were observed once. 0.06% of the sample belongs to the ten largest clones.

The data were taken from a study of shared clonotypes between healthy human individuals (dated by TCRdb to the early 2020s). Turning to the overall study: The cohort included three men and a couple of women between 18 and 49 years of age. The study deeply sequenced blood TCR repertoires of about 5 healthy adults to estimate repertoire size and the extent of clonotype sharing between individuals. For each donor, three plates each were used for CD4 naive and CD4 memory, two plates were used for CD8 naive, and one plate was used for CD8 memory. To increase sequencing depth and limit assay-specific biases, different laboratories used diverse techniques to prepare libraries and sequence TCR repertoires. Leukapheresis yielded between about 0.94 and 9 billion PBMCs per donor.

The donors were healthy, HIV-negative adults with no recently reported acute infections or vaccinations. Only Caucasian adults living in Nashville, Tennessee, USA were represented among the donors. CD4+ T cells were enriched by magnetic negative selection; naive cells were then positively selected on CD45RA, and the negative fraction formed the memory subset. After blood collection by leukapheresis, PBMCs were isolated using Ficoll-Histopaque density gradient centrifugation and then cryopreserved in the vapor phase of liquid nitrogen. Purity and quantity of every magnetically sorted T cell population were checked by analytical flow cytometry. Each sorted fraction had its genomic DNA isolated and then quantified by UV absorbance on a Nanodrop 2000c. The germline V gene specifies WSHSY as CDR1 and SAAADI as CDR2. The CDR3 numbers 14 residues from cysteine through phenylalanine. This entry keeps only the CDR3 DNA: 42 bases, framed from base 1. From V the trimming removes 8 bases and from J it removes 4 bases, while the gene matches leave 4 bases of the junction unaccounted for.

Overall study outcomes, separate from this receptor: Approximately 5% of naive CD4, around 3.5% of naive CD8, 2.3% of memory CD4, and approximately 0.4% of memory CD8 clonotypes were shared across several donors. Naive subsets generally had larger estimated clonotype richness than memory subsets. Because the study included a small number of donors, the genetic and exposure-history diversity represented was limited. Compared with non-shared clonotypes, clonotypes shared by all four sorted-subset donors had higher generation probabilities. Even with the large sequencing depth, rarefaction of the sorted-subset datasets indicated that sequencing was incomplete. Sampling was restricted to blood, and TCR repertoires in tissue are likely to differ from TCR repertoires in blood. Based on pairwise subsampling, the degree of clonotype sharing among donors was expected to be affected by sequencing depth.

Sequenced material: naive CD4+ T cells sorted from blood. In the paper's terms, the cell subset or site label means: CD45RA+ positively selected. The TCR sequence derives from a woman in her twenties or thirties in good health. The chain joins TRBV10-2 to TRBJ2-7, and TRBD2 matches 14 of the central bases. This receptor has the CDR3 CASSGTSGSYEQYF. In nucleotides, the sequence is TGCGCCAGCTCGGGGACTAGCGGGAGTTACGAGCAGTACTTC.